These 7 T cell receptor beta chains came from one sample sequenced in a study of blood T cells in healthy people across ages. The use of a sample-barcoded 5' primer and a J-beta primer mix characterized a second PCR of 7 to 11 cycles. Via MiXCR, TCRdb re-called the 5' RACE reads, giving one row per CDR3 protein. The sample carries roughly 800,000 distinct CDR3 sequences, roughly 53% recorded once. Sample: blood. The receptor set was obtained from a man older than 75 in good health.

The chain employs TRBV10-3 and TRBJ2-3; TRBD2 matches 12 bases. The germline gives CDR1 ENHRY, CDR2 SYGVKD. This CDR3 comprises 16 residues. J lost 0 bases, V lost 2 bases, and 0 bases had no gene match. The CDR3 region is CAISEGLAGSTDTQYF. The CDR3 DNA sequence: TGTGCCATCAGTGAGGGACTAGCGGGAAGCACAGATACGCAGTATTTT.

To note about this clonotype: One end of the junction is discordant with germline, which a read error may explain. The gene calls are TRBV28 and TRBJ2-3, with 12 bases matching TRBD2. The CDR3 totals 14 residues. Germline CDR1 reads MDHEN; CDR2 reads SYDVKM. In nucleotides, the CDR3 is TGTGCCAGCAGATTACTAGCGGGAGGAGATAGGCAGTATTTT. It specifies CASRLLAGGDRQYF.

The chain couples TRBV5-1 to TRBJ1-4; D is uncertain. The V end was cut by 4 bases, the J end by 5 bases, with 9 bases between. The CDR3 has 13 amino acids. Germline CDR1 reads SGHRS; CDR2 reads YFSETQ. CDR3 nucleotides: TGCGCCAGCAGCCCGCAGGAGAATGAAAAACTGTTTTTT. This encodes CASSPQENEKLFF.

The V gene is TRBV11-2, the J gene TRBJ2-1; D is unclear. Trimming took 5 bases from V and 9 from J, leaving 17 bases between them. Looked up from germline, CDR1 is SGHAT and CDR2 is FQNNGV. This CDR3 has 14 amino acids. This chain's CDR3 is CASSPRAGSGEQFF. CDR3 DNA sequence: TGTGCCAGCAGCCCTCGGGCAGGTTCTGGTGAGCAGTTCTTC.

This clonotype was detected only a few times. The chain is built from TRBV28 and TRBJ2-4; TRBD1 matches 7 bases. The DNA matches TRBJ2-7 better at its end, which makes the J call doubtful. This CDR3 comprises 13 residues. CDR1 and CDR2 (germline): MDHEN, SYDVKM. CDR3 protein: CASRSGQTYEQYF. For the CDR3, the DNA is TGTGCCAGCAGATCGGGACAGACCTACGAGCAGTACTTC.

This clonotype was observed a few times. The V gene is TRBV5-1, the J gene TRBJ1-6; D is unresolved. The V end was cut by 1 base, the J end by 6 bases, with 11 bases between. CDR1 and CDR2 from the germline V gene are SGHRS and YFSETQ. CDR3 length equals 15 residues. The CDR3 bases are TGCGCCAGCAGCTTGAACGCGGACGGTAATTCACCCCTCCACTTT. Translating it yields CASSLNADGNSPLHF.

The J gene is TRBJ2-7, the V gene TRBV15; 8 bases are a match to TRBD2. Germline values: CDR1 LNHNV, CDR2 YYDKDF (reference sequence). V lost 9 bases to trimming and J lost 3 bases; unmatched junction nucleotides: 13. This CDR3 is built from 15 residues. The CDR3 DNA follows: TGTGCCACTAGTGGGTCTCAGCGGGGGAACTACGAGCAGTACTTC. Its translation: CATSGSQRGNYEQYF.